This T cell receptor (beta chain) emerged from a study of STAT5B mutations in CD4+ large granular lymphocyte leukemia. Study-wide results and caveats: TRBV06-family usage was enriched in top patient clones (8/27) versus controls (2/35). No patients shared main leukemic clonotypes, though approximately 26% appeared at low frequency elsewhere. Without putative leukemic clones, patient CD4-sorted repertoires remained more clonal than healthy CD4+ repertoires.

The CDR3 runs 17 residues. From germline, CDR1 is MNHEY and CDR2 SMNVEV (reference sequence). Deletions cut 4 bases from V and 1 base from J, with 18 bases between. This clone has a single count. As yet, its antigen is unknown. This was a survey-level run. Assay: immunoSEQ multiplex PCR; the TCRdb copy retains only in-frame clones and omits some. The sample holds about 29,000 clones, 65% to 80% seen once. The specimen sequenced was CD4+ T cells from blood buffy coats. The TCR comes from a human donor in good health. The chain has TRBV27 and TRBJ2-3, with D possibly matching TRBD1 (6 bases). Written as DNA, the CDR3 is TGTGCCAGCAGTTCGCCACTGGACAGTGAGGGCACAGATACGCAGTATTTT. It encodes CASSSPLDSEGTDTQYF.